This TCR beta chain was recorded in a study of spatial heterogeneity in lung cancer. A single record per CDR3 protein comes from TCRdb applying MiXCR to the 5' RACE reads. The repertoire holds 95,000 to 120,000 distinct CDR3 sequences, 10% to 13% seen once, with 20% to 25% in the top ten. V was clipped by 2 bases and J by 3 bases, with 14 bases between them. This CDR3 comprises 15 residues. From germline, CDR1 is SGHTA and CDR2 FQGTGA. Time point indicated: blood at routine non-recurrence follow-up after resection. Sample: PBMCs, taken at follow-up. The receptor comes from a female donor with early-stage non-small cell lung cancer. V gene TRBV7-3 combines with J gene TRBJ2-7, with D perhaps matching TRBD1 or TRBD2 (5 bases each). CDR3 sequence reads: CASSLQAVGGYEQYF. The CDR3 nucleotides are TGTGCCAGCAGCTTACAAGCGGTTGGGGGCTACGAGCAGTACTTC.